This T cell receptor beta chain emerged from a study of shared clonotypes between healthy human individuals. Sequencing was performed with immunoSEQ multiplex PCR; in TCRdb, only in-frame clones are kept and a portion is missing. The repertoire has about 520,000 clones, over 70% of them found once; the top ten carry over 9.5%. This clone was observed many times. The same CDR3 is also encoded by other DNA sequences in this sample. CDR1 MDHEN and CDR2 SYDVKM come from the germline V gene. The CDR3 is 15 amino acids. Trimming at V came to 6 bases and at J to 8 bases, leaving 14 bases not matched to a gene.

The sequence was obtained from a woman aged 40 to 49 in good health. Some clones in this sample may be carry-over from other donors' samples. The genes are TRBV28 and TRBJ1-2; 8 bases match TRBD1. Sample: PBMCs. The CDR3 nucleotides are TGTGCCAGCAGACCCCCCGCAGGACAGGGTAGCGGCTACACCTTC. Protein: CASRPPAGQGSGYTF.